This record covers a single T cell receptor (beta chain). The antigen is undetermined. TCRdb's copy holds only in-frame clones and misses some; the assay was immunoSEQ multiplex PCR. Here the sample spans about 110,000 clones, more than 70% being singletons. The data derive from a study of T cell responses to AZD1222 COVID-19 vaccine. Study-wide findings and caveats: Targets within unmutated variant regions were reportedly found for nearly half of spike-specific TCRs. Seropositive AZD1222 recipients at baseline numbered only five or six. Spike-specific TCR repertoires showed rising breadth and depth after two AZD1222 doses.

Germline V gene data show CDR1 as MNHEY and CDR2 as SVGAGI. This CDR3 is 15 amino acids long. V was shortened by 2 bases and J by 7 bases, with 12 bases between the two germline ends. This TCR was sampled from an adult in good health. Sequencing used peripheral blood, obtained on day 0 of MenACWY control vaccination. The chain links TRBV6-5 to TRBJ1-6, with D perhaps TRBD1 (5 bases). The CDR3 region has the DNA TGTGCCAGCAGTTACCGGGCAGGGCGAAATTCACCCCTCCACTTT. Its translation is CASSYRAGRNSPLHF.